A selection of T cell receptor beta chains follows, all from one sample in a study of glioma-infiltrating T cells. TCRdb used MiXCR to reprocess the multiplex PCR reads, holding one entry per CDR3 protein. The table records fewer than 250,000 distinct CDR3 sequences, around 32% of them present only once. The sequenced material came from glioma tissue, nonneoplastic brain tissue, or PBMCs (not recorded which). The receptors originated from a human donor with low-grade glioma or glioblastoma, undergoing nonglioma brain surgery, or in good health (not recorded which). Both conserved end residues are part of each CDR3. A D gene is named only where the DNA matches it firmly. Part of the rows lack a size; the others show once, few, many or a class for expanded clones.

>NA|TRBV6-1|TRBD1|TRBJ2-7
CASRAPGQRNNEQYF
TGTGCCAGCAGGGCGCCGGGACAGCGGAATAACGAGCAGTACTTC
>NA|TRBV5-6|TRBD1|TRBJ1-2
CASSRGTGDNYGYTF
TGTGCCAGCAGCAGAGGGACAGGAGATAACTATGGCTACACCTTC
>many|TRBV5-1|NA|TRBJ2-5
CASQIDTQETQYF
TGCGCCAGCCAGATTGACACACAAGAGACCCAGTACTTC
>once|TRBV7-2|TRBD1|TRBJ2-5
CASSPRQGMGTQYF
TGTGCCAGCAGCCCTAGACAGGGGATGGGGACCCAGTACTTC
>many|TRBV6-2/TRBV6-3|NA|TRBJ1-2
CASSSVRGYTF
TGTGCCAGCAGTTCCGTAAGGGGCTACACCTTC
>NA|TRBV7-9|NA|TRBJ2-7
CASIRGRQGGEQYF
TGTGCCAGCATCCGCGGGCGCCAGGGAGGCGAGCAGTACTTC
>few|TRBV5-1|NA|TRBJ2-3
CASSEGRSPTDTQYF
TGCGCCAGCAGCGAGGGACGGTCCCCTACAGATACGCAGTATTTT
>many|TRBV5-1|NA|TRBJ2-3
CASSPFLDSHSTDTQYF
TGCGCCAGCAGCCCCTTTCTTGACAGCCATAGCACAGATACGCAGTATTTT
>NA|TRBV7-9|TRBD2|TRBJ2-7
CASGSSGAYEQYF
TGTGCCAGCGGATCTAGCGGGGCTTACGAGCAGTACTTC
>once|TRBV6-1|NA|TRBJ2-1
CASTRRRGVSNGQFF
TGTGCCAGCACCCGACGGCGCGGGGTATCCAATGGGCAGTTTTTC
>NA|TRBV10-3|TRBD1|TRBJ1-2
CAIIPDRERYTF
TGTGCCATCATCCCAGACAGGGAACGCTACACCTTC
>NA|TRBV11-2|NA|TRBJ2-7
CASSLIGASFIEQYF
TGTGCCAGCAGCTTAATTGGGGCCAGCTTTATCGAGCAGTACTTC
>many|TRBV5-6|NA|TRBJ1-5
CASSLGEQPQHF
TGTGCCAGCAGCCTGGGAGAGCAGCCCCAGCATTTT
>many|TRBV5-1|TRBD1|TRBJ1-1
CASGTGGAWDTEAFF
TGCGCCAGCGGGACAGGGGGCGCCTGGGACACTGAAGCTTTCTTT
>many|TRBV10-3|TRBD1|TRBJ1-1
CAIQGAETNTEAFF
TGTGCCATACAGGGGGCCGAAACCAACACTGAAGCTTTCTTT
>many|TRBV7-2|NA|TRBJ1-5
CASSLAAGANQPQHF
TGTGCCAGCAGCTTAGCGGCGGGAGCCAATCAGCCCCAGCATTTT
>few|TRBV28|NA|TRBJ2-1
CASGGGTRTYNEQFF
TGTGCCAGCGGAGGGGGAACTAGAACCTACAATGAGCAGTTCTTC
>NA|TRBV30|NA|TRBJ2-7
CAWSKGVGASSYEQYF
TGTGCCTGGAGTAAAGGAGTGGGAGCCAGCTCCTACGAGCAGTACTTC